Here is one T cell receptor (beta chain) with its context. Its antigen is still unknown. No DNA is shown, since the ends of the CDR3 on it are uncertain; the CDR3 is the one TCRdb lists. Reverse transcription of roughly 0.45 to 1 ug RNA was carried out with random hexamers. Amplification of TCR beta CDR3 by immunoSEQ multiplex PCR spanned 54 Vbeta and 13 Jbeta. TCRdb reprocessed the immunoSEQ multiplex PCR reads via MiXCR and lists one record per CDR3 protein. The sample yields about 430,000 distinct CDR3 sequences, 75% to 90% seen once. The sample comes from a study of CD8 T cells in Susac syndrome. With termini counted, the CDR3 has 14 amino acids. CDR1 is MNHEY and CDR2 is SMNVEV in the germline V gene (reference sequence). Study-wide points: The study acknowledged a relatively small number of individuals in its TCR sequencing and HLA analysis.

Sequencing targeted TCR beta in T cells from blood (CD8+ and CD4+). Each multiple sclerosis control was a treatment-naive patient with relapsing-remitting disease that was either stable or active. The source material was CD8+ T cells from PBMCs. The chain combines TRBV27 with TRBJ1-1; the DNA was not compared with TRBD1, the D call given in the table. The TCR sequence derives from a human donor with multiple sclerosis. CDR3 protein: CASSFGGGNTEVFF.